The clone carrying this T cell receptor (beta chain) was detected once. Antigen: not known. The CDR3 sequence is 17 residues long. J was trimmed by 4 bases and V by 1 base; bases with no gene match: 3. Germline CDR1 and CDR2: SGHTA and FQGNSA. The data belong to a study of shared clonotypes between healthy human individuals. Study findings and constraints: Sampling was confined to blood; repertoires within tissues likely differ. Represented diversity, genetic and exposure-history alike, was limited by few donors.

Some clones are missing from TCRdb's copy, which holds only in-frame ones; the method was immunoSEQ multiplex PCR. The sample lists about 1.5 million clones; approximately 98% were seen once. The sequencing sample was made of naive CD4+ T cells sorted from blood. Subset defined: CD45RA+ positively selected. The V and J genes are TRBV7-2 and TRBJ2-2; 13 nucleotides align to TRBD2. The clonotype comes from a man in his thirties or forties in good health. The CDR3 sequence is CASSLVGLAGVTGELFF. The CDR3 DNA reads as TGTGCCAGCAGCTTAGTTGGACTAGCGGGAGTCACCGGGGAGCTGTTTTTT. Full variable domain (remainder filled in from reference TRBV7-2 and TRBJ2-2): GAGVSQSPSNKVTEKGKDVELRCDPISGHTALYWYRQSLGQGLEFLIYFQGNSAPDKSGLPSDRFSAERTGGSVSTLTIQRTQQEDSAVYLCASSLVGLAGVTGELFFGEGSRLTVL.